A single TCR beta chain is shown here with its context. Its matching antigen is unknown. Produced via immunoSEQ multiplex PCR; TCRdb's table is partial and in-frame only. The sample includes tens of thousands of clones, around 85% of them seen just once. The source of the sample is a study of cytomegalovirus exposure and HLA in healthy donors. General study findings and limits: Diagnosis of cytomegalovirus status made by the classifier reportedly showed high specificity and sensitivity. Roughly 170 TCR beta chains were listed as cytomegalovirus-associated.

Germline V lookup: CDR1 GTSNPN, CDR2 SVGIG (reference sequence). The CDR3 covers 12 residues. V lost 4 bases and J 4 bases, leaving 8 bases between the germline ends. Material: PBMCs. The TCR sequence derives from a man aged 30 to 45 in good health and CMV-seronegative. V gene TRBV30 combines with J gene TRBJ2-1; D may be TRBD2 (6 bases). Here the CDR3 reads CAWIRGYNEQFF. CDR3 sequence (DNA): TGTGCCTGGATTCGGGGGTACAATGAGCAGTTCTTC.